The 21 T cell receptor beta chains reported below all come from one sample, sequenced in a study of CD8 T cells in ankylosing spondylitis. The study's findings and limits: Characteristic, it appeared, of ankylosing spondylitis blood was a TCR beta motif of eight or nine highly homologous variants.

No antigen is known for these receptors. TCRdb itself ran the 5' RACE reads through MiXCR, one entry per CDR3 protein. This table holds fewer than 250,000 distinct CDR3 sequences, 18% found once. Sequenced material: blood, either unsorted or a sorted T cell fraction (not recorded which). Receptors originate from a male donor with ankylosing spondylitis.

This clonotype occurred many times. The chain carries TRBV4-1 and TRBJ2-7; 8 bases align to TRBD1. This CDR3 is built from 16 residues. Germline V CDR1 and CDR2: MGHRA, YSYEKL. The J segment lost 3 bases and the V segment lost 0 bases, leaving 7 bases of the junction unmatched. CDR3 residues: CASSQDVETGVYEQYF. The CDR3 nucleotides are TGCGCCAGCAGCCAAGATGTAGAGACAGGGGTCTACGAGCAGTACTTC.

This clonotype was seen at least ten times. The chain employs TRBV5-1 and TRBJ2-2; D may be TRBD2 (6 bases). The CDR3 length is 13 residues. V dropped 5 bases and J dropped 4 bases, with 9 bases sitting between them. The germline CDR1 and CDR2 sequences are SGHRS and YFSETQ. In nucleotides, the CDR3 is TGCGCCAGCAGACTAGCCGGCACCGGGGAGCTGTTTTTT. Protein product: CASRLAGTGELFF.

The table lists this clonotype with many counts. The rearrangement joins TRBV12-3 or TRBV12-4 to TRBJ2-4; D is perhaps TRBD1 or TRBD2 (7 bases each). V lost 3 bases to trimming and J lost 7 bases, with 13 bases between them. CDR3 length: 14 residues. CDR3 sequence: CASSFSGGANIQYF. CDR3 nucleotides: TGTGCCAGCAGTTTTTCAGGGGGGGCCAACATTCAGTACTTC.

This clonotype was seen only a few times. The gene calls are TRBV12-3 or TRBV12-4 and TRBJ2-3; D is ambiguous. Trimming pared 4 bases from V and 1 base from J, leaving 6 bases between. There are 13 residues in the CDR3. The CDR3 region is CASSYQGTDTQYF. CDR3 sequence (DNA): TGTGCCAGCAGTTACCAGGGCACAGATACGCAGTATTTT.

The chain links TRBV28 to TRBJ2-7; 9 nucleotides align to TRBD1. Germline CDR1 reads MDHEN; CDR2 reads SYDVKM. J lost 0 bases, V lost 6 bases, and 6 bases had no gene match. This CDR3 has 15 residues. The CDR3 DNA reads TGTGCCAGCAGCCAAACAGGGGGCGCCTCCTACGAGCAGTACTTC. Translated: CASSQTGGASYEQYF. Filled out from reference TRBV28 and TRBJ2-7, the complete variable domain reads DVKVTQSSRYLVKRTGEKVFLECVQDMDHENMFWYRQDPGLGLRLIYFSYDVKMKEKGDIPEGYSVSREKKERFSLILESASTNQTSMYLCASSQTGGASYEQYFGPGTRLTVT.

The genes are TRBV5-8 and TRBJ2-1; D unresolved. The CDR3 runs to 14 residues. V was trimmed by 0 bases and J by 5 bases, leaving 9 bases between them. Germline CDR1 and CDR2: SGHTS and YDEGEE. CDR3 region: CASSLAWGNNEQFF. DNA for the CDR3: TGTGCCAGCAGCTTGGCCTGGGGAAACAATGAGCAGTTCTTC.

This clonotype was seen at least ten times. This chain links TRBV12-3 or TRBV12-4 with TRBJ2-5; D remains unclear. The V end lost 5 bases, the J end lost 1 base, and 8 bases lay between the germline ends. CDR3 length: 13 amino acids. CDR3 coding DNA: TGTGCCAGCAGTGAGGAGCTCCAAGAGACCCAGTACTTC. Amino acid sequence: CASSEELQETQYF.

This clonotype has more than one count but fewer than ten. V usage is TRBV12-3 or TRBV12-4 and J usage is TRBJ2-3, with 8 positions matching TRBD1. The CDR3 is 16 amino acids. The V segment lost 5 bases and the J segment 2 bases; nucleotides outside the gene matches: 9. CDR3 nucleotide sequence: TGTGCCAGCAGTACGACAGGGGAAGCCCCCACAGATACGCAGTATTTT. Amino acid sequence: CASSTTGEAPTDTQYF.

This clonotype was counted a few times. This chain uses TRBV20-1 with TRBJ2-1, with unresolved D. V lost 3 bases to trimming and J lost 0 bases, with 9 bases between them. Germline CDR1 reads DFQATT; CDR2 reads SNEGSKA (reference sequence). The CDR3 extends over 14 amino acids. The CDR3 DNA is TGCAGTGCTAGTCACCTCTACTCCTACAATGAGCAGTTCTTC. Amino acid sequence: CSASHLYSYNEQFF.

The rearrangement uses TRBV27 and TRBJ2-7; no clear D. CDR1 and CDR2 from the germline V gene are MNHEY and SMNVEV (reference sequence). The CDR3 consists of 13 residues. The V end was cut by 4 bases, the J end by 2 bases, with 9 bases between. CDR3 nucleotides: TGTGCCAGCAGTTACGGAGAGACCTACGAGCAGTACTTC. It encodes CASSYGETYEQYF.

The V gene is TRBV6-1, the J gene TRBJ2-1, with 8 bases fitting TRBD2. Per germline, CDR1 MNHNS and CDR2 SASEGT. The CDR3 totals 14 residues. With V trimmed by 8 bases and J by 4 bases, 7 bases remained unmatched. The CDR3 loop is CASASGGEYNEQFF. The CDR3 nucleotides read TGTGCCAGCGCCTCCGGGGGGGAGTACAATGAGCAGTTCTTC.

This clonotype was counted many times. This sequence joins TRBV12-3 or TRBV12-4 and TRBJ2-1; no firm D call. This CDR3 is 17 amino acids long. Trimming stripped 2 bases from V and 0 bases from J, with 14 bases between. The CDR3 reads CASSLRPPEISYNEQFF. The DNA of the CDR3 is TGTGCCAGCAGTTTAAGGCCGCCAGAAATCTCCTACAATGAGCAGTTCTTC.

The chain carries TRBV12-3 or TRBV12-4 and TRBJ1-1; no reliable D call. The CDR3 runs to 13 residues. Trimming took off 3 bases at V and 1 base at J, with 6 bases between the two ends. Here the CDR3 reads CASSLSENTEAFF. In DNA form, the CDR3 reads TGTGCCAGCAGTTTGTCAGAGAACACTGAAGCTTTCTTT.

This clonotype was seen only a few times. The chain links TRBV12-3 or TRBV12-4 to TRBJ2-2; 7 positions agree with TRBD1. The ends lost 5 bases at V and 6 bases at J; junction bases unmatched: 12. The CDR3 totals 16 residues. Here the CDR3 reads CASSSRTGPKAGELFF. CDR3 DNA: TGTGCCAGCAGTAGTCGGACAGGCCCCAAAGCCGGGGAGCTGTTTTTT.

There are a few counts of this clonotype. V gene TRBV19 combines with J gene TRBJ1-1; 10 bases fit TRBD1. Per germline, CDR1 LNHDA and CDR2 SQIVND (reference sequence). J gave up 1 base and V 3 bases, and 8 bases lay outside the gene matches. CDR3 size: 17 residues. DNA for the CDR3: TGTGCCAGTAGTATGGTCCCGGGACAGGGGCCGAACACTGAAGCTTTCTTT. This gives the protein CASSMVPGQGPNTEAFF.

The CDR3 DNA reads as TGTGCCAGCAGCGTAGAAACTAGCGCAGATACGCAGTATTTT. It encodes CASSVETSADTQYF. The J gene is TRBJ2-3, the V gene TRBV9, with TRBD2 matching over 7 bases. V shed 0 bases, J shed 4 bases, and the junction held 2 bases outside the gene matches. Per the germline V gene, CDR1 is SGDLS and CDR2 is YYNGEE. This CDR3 has 14 residues.

The V call is TRBV28, the J call TRBJ2-3; D is perhaps TRBD2 (5 bases). Deletions cut 2 bases from V and 2 bases from J, with 17 bases between. In germline, CDR1 is MDHEN, CDR2 SYDVKM. CDR3 size: 17 residues. CDR3 amino acids: CASSLRARGLATDTQYF. The CDR3 bases are TGTGCCAGCAGTTTAAGAGCCCGAGGGTTGGCCACAGATACGCAGTATTTT.

The CDR3 here is CASRQTGSYEQYF. The CDR3 bases are TGTGCCAGCAGACAGACAGGCTCCTACGAGCAGTACTTC. V and J are TRBV27 and TRBJ2-7, with a weak D call TRBD1 (6 bases). Germline CDR1 is MNHEY and CDR2 is SMNVEV (reference sequence). The CDR3 has 13 amino acids. V lost 6 bases to trimming and J lost 0 bases, with 9 bases between them.

The chain links TRBV19 to TRBJ2-7, with 7 bases lining up with TRBD1. The J segment lost 7 bases and the V segment lost 5 bases, leaving 8 bases of the junction unmatched. The CDR3 spans 13 residues. Germline loops: CDR1 LNHDA, CDR2 SQIVND (reference sequence). The CDR3 loop reads CASSSTGQEEQYF. The CDR3 nucleotides are TGTGCCAGTAGTTCGACAGGGCAGGAAGAGCAGTACTTC.

V usage is TRBV4-3 and J usage is TRBJ1-1; D might be TRBD1 (5 bases). The germline gives CDR1 LGHNA, CDR2 YSLEER. V shed 0 bases and J shed 7 bases, with 12 bases lying between them. This CDR3 comprises 14 residues. DNA of the CDR3: TGCGCCAGCAGCCAAGACAGGGTAATTGATGAAGCTTTCTTT. Encoded protein: CASSQDRVIDEAFF.

The gene calls are TRBV24-1 and TRBJ2-1; 11 nucleotides line up with TRBD1. The germline V gene has CDR1 KGHDR and CDR2 SFDVKD. Germline trimming cut 3 bases from V and 6 bases from J; bases unmatched to any gene: 6. The CDR3 is 16 residues long. The CDR3 nucleotides are TGTGCCACCAGTGATGTGGGGGACAGGGGGGTCAATGAGCAGTTCTTC. It codes for CATSDVGDRGVNEQFF.